This TCR beta chain was recovered during a study of blood T cell repertoires in COVID-19. At the level of the study: From the United States, Italy and Spain came samples of acute and convalescent COVID-19.

Study processing details: By means of reference gene primer amplification, nucleated cell counts were estimated. The method was immunoSEQ multiplex PCR; TCRdb's version includes in-frame clones alone and lacks a portion of them. V and J calls and clone size are copied from that table; D and trimming were computed from the DNA. The table has about 88,000 clones, about 85% seen once. The CDR3 spans 15 residues. V lost 4 bases and J 0 bases, leaving 10 bases between the germline ends. Germline CDR1 and CDR2: SGHAT and FQNNGV. The receptor was isolated from a woman in her seventies with acute or convalescent COVID-19. V usage is TRBV11-2 and J usage is TRBJ1-3, with TRBD1 as a possible D gene (6 bases). Sequencing input: peripheral blood. The CDR3 loop reads CASSSDRSSGNTIYF. For the CDR3, the DNA is TGTGCCAGCAGCTCCGACAGGAGCTCTGGAAACACCATATATTTT.